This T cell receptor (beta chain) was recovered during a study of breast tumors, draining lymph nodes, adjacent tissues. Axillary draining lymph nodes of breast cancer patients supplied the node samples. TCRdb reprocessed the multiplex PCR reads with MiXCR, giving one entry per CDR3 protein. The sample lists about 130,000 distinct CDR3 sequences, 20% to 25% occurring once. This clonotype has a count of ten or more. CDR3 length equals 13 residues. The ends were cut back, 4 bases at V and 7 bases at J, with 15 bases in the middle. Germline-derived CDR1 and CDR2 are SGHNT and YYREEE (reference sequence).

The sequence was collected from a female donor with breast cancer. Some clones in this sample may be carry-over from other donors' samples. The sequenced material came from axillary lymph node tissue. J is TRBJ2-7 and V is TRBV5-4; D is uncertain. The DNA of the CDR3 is TGTGCCAGCAGCCCCCTTGTGGGCGGTGAGCAGTACTTC. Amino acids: CASSPLVGGEQYF. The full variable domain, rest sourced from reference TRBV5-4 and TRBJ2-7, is ETGVTQSPTHLIKTRGQQVTLRCSSQSGHNTVSWYQQALGQGPQFIFQYYREEENGRGNFPPRFSGLQFPNYSSELNVNALELDDSALYLCASSPLVGGEQYFGPGTRLTVT.